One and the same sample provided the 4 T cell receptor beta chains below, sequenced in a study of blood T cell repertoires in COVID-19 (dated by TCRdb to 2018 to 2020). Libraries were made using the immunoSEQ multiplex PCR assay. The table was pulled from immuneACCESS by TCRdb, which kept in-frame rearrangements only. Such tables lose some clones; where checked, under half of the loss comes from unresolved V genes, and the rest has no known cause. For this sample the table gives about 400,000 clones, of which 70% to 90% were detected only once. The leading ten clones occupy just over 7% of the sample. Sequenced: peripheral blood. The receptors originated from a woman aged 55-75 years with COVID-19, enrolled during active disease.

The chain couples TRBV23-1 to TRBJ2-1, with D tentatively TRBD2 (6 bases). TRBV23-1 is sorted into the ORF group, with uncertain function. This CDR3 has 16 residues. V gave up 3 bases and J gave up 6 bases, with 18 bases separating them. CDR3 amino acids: CASSQSGDPRGNEQFF. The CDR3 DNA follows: TGCGCCAGCAGTCAGTCGGGGGACCCTCGGGGCAATGAGCAGTTCTTC.

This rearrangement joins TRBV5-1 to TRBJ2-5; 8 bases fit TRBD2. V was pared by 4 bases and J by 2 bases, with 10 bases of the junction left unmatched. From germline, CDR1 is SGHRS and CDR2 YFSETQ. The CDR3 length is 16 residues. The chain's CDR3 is CASSPRPAGDQETQYF. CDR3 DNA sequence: TGCGCCAGCAGCCCCAGACCAGCGGGGGATCAAGAGACCCAGTACTTC.

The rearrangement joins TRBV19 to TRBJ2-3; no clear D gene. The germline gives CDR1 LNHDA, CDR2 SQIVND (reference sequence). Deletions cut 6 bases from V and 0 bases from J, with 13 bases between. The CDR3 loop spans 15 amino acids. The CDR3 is CASSLLKTSTDTQYF. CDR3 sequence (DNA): TGTGCCAGTAGCCTTCTAAAAACTAGCACAGATACGCAGTATTTT.

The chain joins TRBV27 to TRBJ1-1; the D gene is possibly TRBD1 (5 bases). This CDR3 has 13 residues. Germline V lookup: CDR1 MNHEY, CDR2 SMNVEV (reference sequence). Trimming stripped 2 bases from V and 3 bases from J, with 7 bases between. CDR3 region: CASSLNRYTEAFF. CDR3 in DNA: TGTGCCAGCAGTTTAAACAGGTACACTGAAGCTTTCTTT.